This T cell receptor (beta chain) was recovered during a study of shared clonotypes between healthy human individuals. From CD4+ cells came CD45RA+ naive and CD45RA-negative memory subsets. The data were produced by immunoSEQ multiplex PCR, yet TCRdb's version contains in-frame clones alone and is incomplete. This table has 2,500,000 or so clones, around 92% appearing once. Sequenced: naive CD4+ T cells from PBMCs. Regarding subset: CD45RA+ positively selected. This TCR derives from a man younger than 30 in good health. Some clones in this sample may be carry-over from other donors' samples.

The CDR3 nucleotides read TGTGCCAGCGTCTCTTTCGGGCGCGGCACTGAAGCTTTCTTT. It encodes CASVSFGRGTEAFF. The V call is TRBV28, the J call TRBJ1-1; D ambiguous. The germline V gene encodes CDR1 MDHEN and CDR2 SYDVKM. V shed 8 bases and J shed 4 bases, with 17 bases lying between them. This CDR3 is built from 14 residues.